The rows below give T cell receptor beta chains drawn from one sample of a study of CXCR3-negative and CXCR3-positive naive CD8 T cells. No DNA is given; TCRdb re-called the 5' RACE reads and lists each CDR3 protein once. With tens of thousands of distinct CDR3 sequences in the sample, the ten largest clones hold roughly 0.89%. The sample was naive CXCR3+ CD8+ T cells from blood. These receptors originate from a human donor in good health. Some clones in this sample may be carry-over from other donors' samples. Each CDR3 is given with its conserved first and last residue.

v_gene,j_gene,CDR3aa
TRBV12-3/TRBV12-4,TRBJ1-2,CASSPSEYGYTF
TRBV6-2/TRBV6-3,TRBJ1-1,CASISLGEAFF
TRBV6-5,TRBJ2-1,CASTPGTSGNEQFF
TRBV10-1,TRBJ1-6,CASIEEGSNSPLHF
TRBV4-2,TRBJ2-3,CASSQGGVGDTQYF
TRBV4-1,TRBJ2-7,CASSLRGGQGIYEQYF
TRBV7-6,TRBJ2-7,CASSLASEGYEQYF
TRBV6-4,TRBJ2-2,CASSDSSALGELFF
TRBV3-1,TRBJ2-1,CASSSGTGDNEQFF
TRBV29-1,TRBJ2-1,CSVEGRASSYNEQFF
TRBV6-2/TRBV6-3,TRBJ1-1,CASSYGREAFF
TRBV27,TRBJ2-5,CASSFGGQETQYF
TRBV5-5,TRBJ2-1,CASSTLRGYNEQFF
TRBV28,TRBJ2-3,CASSLPAGAPDTQYF
TRBV29-1,TRBJ1-2,CSVDEGLGYTF
TRBV7-9,TRBJ1-1,CASTLGDLMNTEAFF
TRBV21-1,TRBJ1-4,CASSRVTGWKLFF
TRBV9,TRBJ2-2,CASSVMNTGELFF
TRBV29-1,TRBJ2-1,CSPTGSSYNEQFF
TRBV9,TRBJ2-2,CASSPGLGELFF